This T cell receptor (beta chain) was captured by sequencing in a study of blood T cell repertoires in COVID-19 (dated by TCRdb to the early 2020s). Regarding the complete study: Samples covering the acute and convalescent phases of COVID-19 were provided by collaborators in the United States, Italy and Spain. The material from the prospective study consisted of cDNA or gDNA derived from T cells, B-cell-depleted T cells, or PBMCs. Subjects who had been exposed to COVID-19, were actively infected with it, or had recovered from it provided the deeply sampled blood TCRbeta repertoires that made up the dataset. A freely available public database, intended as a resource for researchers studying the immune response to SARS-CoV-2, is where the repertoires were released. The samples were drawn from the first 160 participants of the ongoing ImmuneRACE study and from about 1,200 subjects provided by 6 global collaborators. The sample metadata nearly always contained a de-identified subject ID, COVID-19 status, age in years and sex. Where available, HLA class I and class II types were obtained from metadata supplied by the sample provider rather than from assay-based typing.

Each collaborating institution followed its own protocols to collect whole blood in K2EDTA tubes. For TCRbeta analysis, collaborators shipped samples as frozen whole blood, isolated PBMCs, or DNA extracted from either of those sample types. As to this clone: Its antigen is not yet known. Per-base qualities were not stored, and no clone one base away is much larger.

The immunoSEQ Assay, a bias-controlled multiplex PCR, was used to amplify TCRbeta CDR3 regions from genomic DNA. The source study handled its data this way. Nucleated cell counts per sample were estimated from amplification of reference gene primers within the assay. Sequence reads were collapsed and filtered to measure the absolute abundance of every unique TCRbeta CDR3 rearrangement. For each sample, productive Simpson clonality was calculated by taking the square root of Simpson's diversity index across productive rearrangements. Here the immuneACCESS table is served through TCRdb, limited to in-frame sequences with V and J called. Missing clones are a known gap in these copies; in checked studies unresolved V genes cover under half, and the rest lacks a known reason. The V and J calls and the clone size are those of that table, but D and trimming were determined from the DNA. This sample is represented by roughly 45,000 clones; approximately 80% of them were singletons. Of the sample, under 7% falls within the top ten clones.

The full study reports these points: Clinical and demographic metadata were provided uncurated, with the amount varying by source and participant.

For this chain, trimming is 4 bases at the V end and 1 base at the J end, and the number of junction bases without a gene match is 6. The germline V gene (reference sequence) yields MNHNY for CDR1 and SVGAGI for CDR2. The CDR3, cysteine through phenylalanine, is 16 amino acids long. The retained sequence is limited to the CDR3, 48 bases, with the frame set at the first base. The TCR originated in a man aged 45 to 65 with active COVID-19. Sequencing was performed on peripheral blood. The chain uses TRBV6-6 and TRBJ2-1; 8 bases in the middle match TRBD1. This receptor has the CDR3 CASSFDRGSSYNEQFF. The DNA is TGTGCCAGCAGTTTCGACAGGGGATCGTCCTACAATGAGCAGTTCTTC.